One and the same sample provided the 19 T cell receptor beta chains below, sequenced in a study of T cell changes during pregnancy in multiple sclerosis. The method was immunoSEQ multiplex PCR; TCRdb's version includes in-frame clones alone and lacks a portion of them. The table lists about 120,000 clones, 93% of them singletons. The source material was peripheral blood, sampled before pregnancy. The receptors come from a female donor with multiple sclerosis, enrolled in a pregnancy study.

This clone was seen only once. The V and J genes are TRBV1 and TRBJ2-7; the tabulated D call, TRBD1, remains unverified against the DNA. TRBV1 is assigned pseudogene status. The CDR3 runs to 14 residues. The CDR3 nucleotides read TGCACCAGCAGCCAAGGGGACAACTCCTACGAGCAGTACTTC. Protein sequence: CTSSQGDNSYEQYF.

V gene TRBV7-8 combines with J gene TRBJ2-5, with 12 bases that match TRBD2. Germline CDR1 and CDR2: SGHVS and FQNEAQ. Germline trimming cut 4 bases from V and 1 base from J; bases unmatched to any gene: 4. CDR3 length: 16 residues. The CDR3 loop reads CASSSWTSGAQETQYF. The CDR3 DNA follows: TGTGCCAGCAGCTCTTGGACTAGCGGGGCCCAAGAGACCCAGTACTTC. The whole variable domain, filled in from reference TRBV7-8 and TRBJ2-5, reads GAGVSQSPRYKVAKRGQDVALRCDPISGHVSLFWYQQALGQGPEFLTYFQNEAQLDKSGLPSDRFFAERPEGSVSTLKIQRTQQEDSAVYLCASSSWTSGAQETQYFGPGTRLLVL.

J is TRBJ1-3 and V is TRBV29-1; D is perhaps TRBD1 (6 bases). Germline CDR1 reads SQVTM; CDR2 reads ANQGSEA. The CDR3 runs 13 residues. The ends were cut back, 3 bases at V and 8 bases at J, with 14 bases in the middle. CDR3 DNA: TGCAGCGTTGAGAATGGGTCAGGGGACACCATATATTTT. Protein product: CSVENGSGDTIYF. Looking up the rest from reference TRBV29-1 and TRBJ1-3 gives the full variable domain: SAVISQKPSRDICQRGTSLTIQCQVDSQVTMMFWYRQQPGQSLTLIATANQGSEATYESGFVIDKFPISRPNLTFSTLTVSNMSPEDSSIYLCSVENGSGDTIYFGEGSWLTVV.

J is TRBJ2-1 and V is TRBV7-2; no clear D. Germline V gene sequence: CDR1 SGHTA, CDR2 FQGNSA. V was pared by 2 bases and J by 2 bases, with 7 bases between. The CDR3 is 14 amino acids. The CDR3 DNA reads TGTGCCAGCAGCTTACAGTCTCCCTACAATGAGCAGTTCTTC. This translates into CASSLQSPYNEQFF.

The CDR3 reads CAWSVQNLGTEAFF. The CDR3 DNA is TGTGCCTGGAGTGTACAGAATCTGGGCACTGAAGCTTTCTTT. The rearrangement joins TRBV30 to TRBJ1-1, with D unresolved. Germline lookup yields CDR1 GTSNPN and CDR2 SVGIG (reference sequence). The CDR3 runs 14 residues. V was cut by 0 bases and J by 4 bases, with 12 bases left in between.

The rearrangement uses TRBV28 and TRBJ2-7; D is possibly TRBD1 (5 bases). The germline V gene has CDR1 MDHEN and CDR2 SYDVKM. The CDR3 runs to 14 residues. Deletions cut 4 bases from V and 6 bases from J, with 16 bases between. The chain's CDR3 is CASSSLQGRAEQYF. Written as DNA, the CDR3 is TGTGCCAGCAGTTCGCTCCAGGGCAGGGCCGAGCAGTACTTC.

The rearrangement joins TRBV19 to TRBJ1-5; D is unclear. There are 14 residues in the CDR3. V lost 7 bases to trimming and J lost 6 bases, with 16 bases between them. Per the germline V gene, CDR1 is LNHDA and CDR2 is SQIVND (reference sequence). CDR3 sequence: CASKVRMGGQPQHF. CDR3 bases: TGTGCCAGTAAGGTCCGAATGGGAGGTCAGCCCCAGCATTTT.

The genes are TRBV6-6 and TRBJ2-7; 9 bases agree with TRBD1. From germline, CDR1 is MNHNY and CDR2 SVGAGI (reference sequence). The CDR3 extends over 13 amino acids. Trimming removed 5 bases from V and 4 bases from J; junction bases left unmatched: 3. CDR3 loop: CASSRDREYEQYF. The CDR3 DNA follows: TGTGCCAGCAGTCGGGACAGGGAATACGAGCAGTACTTC.

The DNA for the CDR3 is TGTGCCAGCAGGGGCTGGACAGGGCGAAATCAGCCCCAGCATTTT. As protein: CASRGWTGRNQPQHF. The rearrangement joins TRBV6-1 to TRBJ1-5; TRBD1 agrees at 8 bases. The CDR3 is 15 residues long. Per the germline V gene, CDR1 is MNHNS and CDR2 is SASEGT. Unmatched junction bases numbered 8, after V lost 6 bases and J lost 4 bases.

J is TRBJ2-1 and V is TRBV10-3, with 9 nucleotides matching TRBD2. V lost 6 bases to trimming and J lost 6 bases; unmatched junction nucleotides: 9. CDR3 length equals 15 residues. From germline, CDR1 is ENHRY and CDR2 SYGVKD. CDR3 DNA sequence: TGTGCCATCAGAAGTGTTGCGGGGGGGGCCAATGAGCAGTTCTTC. Residues: CAIRSVAGGANEQFF.

CDR3 DNA sequence: TGTGCCAGCAGCGACAGATATGCCAAAAACATTCAGTACTTC. Amino acid sequence: CASSDRYAKNIQYF. The chain recombines TRBV7-7 with TRBJ2-4, with D possibly TRBD1 on 5 matching bases. Germline values: CDR1 SSHAT, CDR2 FNYEAQ (reference sequence). Trimming removed 5 bases from V and 1 base from J, with 9 bases in between. The CDR3 totals 14 residues.

This chain joins TRBV6-1 and TRBJ1-3, with no clear D. The CDR3 is 17 residues long. Trimming left V 0 bases short and J 0 bases short, with 12 bases between. CDR1 MNHNS and CDR2 SASEGT come from the germline V gene. This chain's CDR3 is CASSEAGDPASGNTIYF. Written as DNA, the CDR3 is TGTGCCAGCAGTGAAGCGGGAGACCCAGCCTCTGGAAACACCATATATTTT.

This clone has only one observation. J is TRBJ2-5 and V is TRBV29-1; 13 bases fit TRBD2. Germline CDR1 reads SQVTM; CDR2 reads ANQGSEA. The length of the CDR3 is 16 residues. Trimming cost V 6 bases and J 4 bases; bases outside gene matches: 11. The CDR3 DNA reads TGCAGCGTCGAGCAATCCGGGACTAGCGGGGTAGAGACCCAGTACTTC. Its protein is CSVEQSGTSGVETQYF.

This clone is a singleton in its sample. The chain links TRBV5-1 to TRBJ2-7; perhaps TRBD1 as D (5 bases). The germline V gene encodes CDR1 SGHRS and CDR2 YFSETQ. V was shortened by 2 bases and J by 7 bases, with 13 bases between the two germline ends. The CDR3 contains 13 residues. This CDR3 is CASSFRVSGEQYF. CDR3 nucleotides: TGCGCCAGCAGCTTCAGGGTATCAGGGGAGCAGTACTTC.

This rearrangement joins TRBV7-9 to TRBJ2-3; a weak D match, TRBD2 (7 bases). The CDR3 loop spans 16 amino acids. Germline V gene lookup returns CDR1 SEHNR and CDR2 FQNEAQ (reference sequence). The V and J ends lost 11 bases and 5 bases respectively, with 26 bases between them. The CDR3 coding sequence is TGTGCCGGCCAAGGGACAAGGGGGGGTAAGGTAGATACGCAGTATTTT. Its protein is CAGQGTRGGKVDTQYF.

The chain uses TRBV15 and TRBJ2-2; 12 nucleotides agree with TRBD2. After removal of 1 base from V and 6 bases from J, the junction contained 9 bases not matched to a gene. This CDR3 is 18 amino acids long. Per germline, CDR1 LNHNV and CDR2 YYDKDF (reference sequence). CDR3 sequence (DNA): TGTGCCACCAGCAGAGGTCCGGCTAGCGGGGGGGTTCCCGGGGAGCTGTTTTTT. Residues: CATSRGPASGGVPGELFF.

This chain connects TRBV11-1 to TRBJ2-1, with 10 bases aligning to TRBD2. The CDR3 is 15 residues long. The germline gives CDR1 SGHAT, CDR2 FQDESV (reference sequence). The V segment lost 5 bases and the J segment 7 bases; nucleotides outside the gene matches: 8. CDR3 DNA sequence: TGTGCCAGCAGCCGCCTAGCGGGAGACAGGAATGAGCAGTTCTTC. Translating it yields CASSRLAGDRNEQFF. Full variable domain (remainder filled in from reference TRBV11-1 and TRBJ2-1): EAEVAQSPRYKITEKSQAVAFWCDPISGHATLYWYRQILGQGPELLVQFQDESVVDDSQLPKDRFSAERLKGVDSTLKIQPAELGDSAMYLCASSRLAGDRNEQFFGPGTRLTVL.

The V and J genes are TRBV18 and TRBJ2-5; 7 nucleotides line up with TRBD2. The V and J ends lost 4 bases and 2 bases, in that order; junction bases with no gene match: 4. CDR1 and CDR2 (germline): KGHSH, LQKENI. The CDR3 contains 14 residues. CDR3 DNA: TGTGCCAGCTCACTACTCGGGGGGCAAGAGACCCAGTACTTC. Encoded protein: CASSLLGGQETQYF. The full variable domain, its missing parts supplied by reference TRBV18 and TRBJ2-5, is NAGVMQNPRHLVRRRGQEARLRCSPMKGHSHVYWYRQLPEEGLKFMVYLQKENIIDESGMPKERFSAEFPKEGPSILRIQQVVRGDSAAYFCASSLLGGQETQYFGPGTRLLVL.

In its sample, this clone was seen once. A junction end diverges from the germline sequence, so it may reflect a read error. This chain connects TRBV19 to TRBJ1-1; no firm D call. The CDR3 is 11 residues long. CDR1 is LNHDA and CDR2 is SQIVND in the germline V gene (reference sequence). The CDR3 nucleotides read TGTGCCAGTAGTACGCTCTCTGAGGCTTTCTTT. It yields the protein CASSTLSEAFF. Based on the CDR3 plus reference TRBV19 and TRBJ1-1, the full variable domain is DGGITQSPKYLFRKEGQNVTLSCEQNLNHDAMYWYRQDPGQGLRLIYYSQIVNDFQKGDIAEGYSVSREKKESFPLTVTSAQKNPTAFYLCASSTLSEAFFGQGTRLTVV.